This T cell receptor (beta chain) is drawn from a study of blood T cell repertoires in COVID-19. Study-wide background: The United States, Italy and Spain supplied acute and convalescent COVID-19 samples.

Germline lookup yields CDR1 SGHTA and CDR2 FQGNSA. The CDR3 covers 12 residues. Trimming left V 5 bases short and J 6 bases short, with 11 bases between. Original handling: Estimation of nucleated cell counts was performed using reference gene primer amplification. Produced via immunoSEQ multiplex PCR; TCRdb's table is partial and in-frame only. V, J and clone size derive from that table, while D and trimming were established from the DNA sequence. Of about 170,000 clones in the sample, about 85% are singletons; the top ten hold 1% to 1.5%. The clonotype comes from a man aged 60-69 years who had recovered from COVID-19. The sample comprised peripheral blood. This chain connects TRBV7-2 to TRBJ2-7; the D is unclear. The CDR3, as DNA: TGTGCCAGCAGCCCCTCGAGGATCGAGCAGTACTTC. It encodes CASSPSRIEQYF.